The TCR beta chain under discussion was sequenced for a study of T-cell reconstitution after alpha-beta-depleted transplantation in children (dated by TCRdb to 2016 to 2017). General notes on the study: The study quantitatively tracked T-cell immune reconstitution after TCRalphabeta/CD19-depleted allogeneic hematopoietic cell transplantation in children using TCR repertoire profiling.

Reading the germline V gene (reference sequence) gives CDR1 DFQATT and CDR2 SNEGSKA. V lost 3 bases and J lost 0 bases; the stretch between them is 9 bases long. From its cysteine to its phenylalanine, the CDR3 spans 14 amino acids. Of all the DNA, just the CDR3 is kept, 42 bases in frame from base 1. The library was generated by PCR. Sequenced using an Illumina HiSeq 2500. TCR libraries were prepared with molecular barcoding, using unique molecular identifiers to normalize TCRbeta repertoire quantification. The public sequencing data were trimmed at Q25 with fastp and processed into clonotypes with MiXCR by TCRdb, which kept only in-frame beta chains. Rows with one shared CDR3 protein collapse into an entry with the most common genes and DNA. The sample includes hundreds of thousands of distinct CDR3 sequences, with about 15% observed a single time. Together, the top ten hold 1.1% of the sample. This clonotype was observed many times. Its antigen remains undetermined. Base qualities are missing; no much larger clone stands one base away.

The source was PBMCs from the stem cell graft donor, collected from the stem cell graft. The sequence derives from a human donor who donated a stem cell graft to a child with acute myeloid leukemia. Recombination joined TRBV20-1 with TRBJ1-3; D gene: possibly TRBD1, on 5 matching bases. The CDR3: CSASDRASGNTIYF. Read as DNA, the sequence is TGCAGTGCTAGTGACAGAGCCTCTGGAAACACCATATATTTT.